These T cell receptor beta chains were read from a single sample in a study of CD8 T cells in ankylosing spondylitis. TCRdb ran MiXCR on the 5' RACE reads and lists one entry per CDR3 protein. The repertoire holds about 220,000 distinct CDR3 sequences, with 10% to 13% as singletons. Sequenced material: blood, either unsorted or a sorted T cell fraction (not recorded which). Receptors were obtained from a male donor with ankylosing spondylitis or in good health (not recorded which). The CDR3 runs from the conserved cysteine through the conserved F or W. D genes are given only for firm matches. Clone sizes are given selectively: once, few, many, or a class where the clone is expanded.

J | D | size | V | CDR3 | DNA
TRBJ1-5 | . | many | TRBV29-1 | CSVGGGVGNQPQHF | TGCAGCGTTGGAGGAGGGGTTGGCAATCAGCCCCAGCATTTT
TRBJ1-4 | . | many | TRBV7-2 | CASSSDRYNEKLFF | TGTGCCAGCAGCTCGGACAGATATAATGAAAAACTGTTTTTT
TRBJ2-7 | TRBD1 | once | TRBV20-1 | CSAPRDRVQPYEQYF | TGCAGTGCTCCCCGGGACAGGGTTCAACCCTACGAGCAGTACTTC
TRBJ2-3 | TRBD1 | many | TRBV24-1 | CATSGTGQIGDPDTQYF | TGTGCCACCAGTGGGACAGGGCAAATCGGGGACCCAGATACGCAGTATTTT
TRBJ1-2 | TRBD1 | many | TRBV20-1 | CSATPGTGGHYGYTF | TGCAGTGCTACTCCGGGGACAGGGGGACACTATGGCTACACCTTC
TRBJ2-7 | . | few | TRBV5-5 | CASSSYSGVGEQYF | TGTGCCAGCAGCTCATATTCGGGGGTCGGCGAGCAGTACTTC
TRBJ2-7 | TRBD1 | few | TRBV28 | CASSRTGKNYEQYF | TGTGCCAGCAGCCGGACAGGGAAAAACTACGAGCAGTACTTC
TRBJ2-2 | . | many | TRBV9 | CASSRDVHNTGELFF | TGTGCCAGCAGCCGGGACGTACATAACACCGGGGAGCTGTTTTTT
TRBJ2-2 | . | many | TRBV5-6 | CASSSTYTGELFF | TGTGCCAGCAGCTCCACCTACACCGGGGAGCTGTTTTTT
TRBJ2-3 | . | many | TRBV5-1 | CASSSKDPDTQYF | TGCGCCAGCAGCTCTAAAGACCCAGATACGCAGTATTTT
TRBJ2-2 | . | many | TRBV20-1 | CSASIPRLGTGELFF | TGCAGTGCTAGTATCCCCAGGTTGGGCACCGGGGAGCTGTTTTTT
TRBJ2-7 | . | . | TRBV28 | CATNSRLLSTGVAEQYF | TGTGCCACGAACAGCCGATTGTTATCGACGGGGGTCGCCGAGCAGTACTTC
TRBJ1-5 | . | . | TRBV4-2 | CASSQPGTPGDQPQHF | TGTGCCAGCAGCCAACCCGGGACCCCAGGCGATCAGCCCCAGCATTTT
TRBJ2-3 | TRBD2 | . | TRBV18 | CASSPDFLAGVSTDTQYF | TGTGCCAGCTCACCAGACTTTCTAGCGGGGGTTAGCACAGATACGCAGTATTTT
TRBJ2-5 | TRBD1 | . | TRBV29-1 | CSAEGAGQASWETQYF | TGCAGCGCAGAAGGGGCCGGACAGGCATCTTGGGAGACCCAGTACTTC
TRBJ2-3 | TRBD2 | . | TRBV24-1 | CATSEWTSGSTDTQYF | TGTGCCACCAGTGAGTGGACTAGCGGGAGCACAGATACGCAGTATTTT
TRBJ2-7 | . | many | TRBV15 | CATSRDPVGVAYEQYF | TGTGCCACCAGCAGAGATCCGGTTGGGGTCGCCTACGAGCAGTACTTC
TRBJ2-1 | TRBD1 | few | TRBV10-3 | CAISESTGLQFF | TGTGCCATCAGTGAGTCGACAGGGTTGCAGTTCTTC
TRBJ1-3 | . | . | TRBV12-3/TRBV12-4 | CASSLGHLAIHF | TGTGCCAGCAGTTTGGGACATCTTGCCATACATTTT
TRBJ1-1 | . | many | TRBV24-1 | CATSETGDREAFF | TGTGCCACCAGTGAAACGGGAGATAGGGAAGCTTTCTTT
TRBJ2-1 | TRBD1 | many | TRBV5-1 | CASSSQGAGSSYNEQFF | TGCGCCAGCAGCTCCCAGGGGGCCGGGAGCTCCTACAATGAGCAGTTCTTC
TRBJ2-1 | TRBD2 | many | TRBV4-2 | CASSQVAATSGRNEQFF | TGTGCCAGCAGCCAAGTTGCAGCGACTAGCGGGAGAAATGAGCAGTTCTTC
TRBJ1-1 | . | . | TRBV14 | CASSQDRTASEAFF | TGTGCCAGCAGCCAAGATAGGACAGCTAGTGAAGCTTTCTTT
TRBJ2-1 | TRBD2 | few | TRBV28 | CASSPPAGPHNEQFF | TGTGCCAGCAGCCCACCAGCGGGGCCTCACAATGAGCAGTTCTTC
TRBJ2-3 | . | many | TRBV29-1 | CSGTGLRDTQYF | TGCAGCGGGACTGGGCTCCGGGATACGCAGTATTTT
TRBJ2-5 | . | many | TRBV7-2 | CASSLASVSTETQYF | TGTGCCAGCAGCTTAGCGTCGGTTAGCACAGAGACCCAGTACTTC
TRBJ2-7 | . | many | TRBV5-1 | CASRHVEGKVYEQYF | TGCGCCAGCAGACACGTAGAAGGTAAGGTCTACGAGCAGTACTTC
TRBJ2-3 | . | many | TRBV7-9 | CASSPQGQGQYF | TGTGCCAGCAGCCCCCAAGGCCAAGGGCAGTATTTT
TRBJ2-5 | . | few | TRBV7-2 | CASSLLPGNQETQYF | TGTGCCAGCAGCTTATTGCCGGGAAACCAAGAGACCCAGTACTTC
TRBJ1-2 | . | few | TRBV5-1 | CASSLGMGTFGYTF | TGCGCCAGCAGCCTGGGGATGGGGACATTCGGCTACACCTTC
TRBJ2-6 | . | many | TRBV12-3/TRBV12-4 | CASSSLGVGANVLTF | TGTGCCAGCAGTTCTCTGGGTGTAGGGGCCAACGTCCTGACTTTC
TRBJ2-3 | . | many | TRBV28 | CASRPRVPDTQYF | TGTGCCAGCAGACCCCGGGTGCCCGATACGCAGTATTTT
TRBJ2-2 | . | many | TRBV9 | CASSPVTQGGPGELFF | TGTGCCAGCAGCCCCGTAACTCAGGGTGGTCCCGGGGAGCTGTTTTTT
TRBJ2-3 | TRBD2 | . | TRBV18 | CASSPSRAGGPTDTQYF | TGTGCCAGCTCGCCCTCACGGGCGGGGGGGCCCACAGATACGCAGTATTTT
TRBJ1-3 | TRBD1 | many | TRBV12-3/TRBV12-4 | CASIPGTGKGNTIYF | TGTGCCAGCATTCCTGGGACAGGGAAGGGAAACACCATATATTTT
TRBJ1-4 | . | many | TRBV24-1 | CATSQGEKLFF | TGTGCCACCAGTCAAGGGGAAAAACTGTTTTTT
TRBJ2-5 | . | many | TRBV6-1 | CASSSGPVQETQYF | TGTGCCAGCAGCAGCGGTCCGGTCCAAGAGACCCAGTACTTC
TRBJ2-3 | . | many | TRBV20-1 | CSAQAAPELATDTQYF | TGCAGTGCTCAGGCGGCCCCGGAACTAGCCACAGATACGCAGTATTTT
TRBJ1-5 | . | . | TRBV20-1 | CSARDSATGGSNQPQHF | TGCAGTGCTAGAGATTCGGCAACAGGAGGCTCCAATCAGCCCCAGCATTTT
TRBJ2-1 | . | many | TRBV5-1 | CASSTSGQTYNEQFF | TGCGCCAGCTCGACGAGCGGGCAAACCTACAATGAGCAGTTCTTC
TRBJ2-2 | . | many | TRBV27 | CASTSIYPTGELFF | TGTGCCAGCACCTCTATCTACCCCACCGGGGAGCTGTTTTTT
TRBJ1-6 | . | . | TRBV12-3/TRBV12-4 | CASQSGTTYNSPLHF | TGTGCCAGTCAATCAGGGACTACCTATAATTCACCCCTCCACTTT
TRBJ2-7 | . | few | TRBV3-1 | CASSQDRAGLSSYEQYF | TGTGCCAGCAGCCAAGATCGCGCGGGTCTAAGCTCCTACGAGCAGTACTTC
TRBJ1-5 | . | many | TRBV20-1 | CSAEGNSNQPQHF | TGCAGTGCTGAGGGAAATAGCAATCAGCCCCAGCATTTT
TRBJ1-3 | . | many | TRBV7-9 | CASSLDRRQFSGNTIYF | TGTGCCAGCAGCTTAGATAGAAGACAGTTTTCTGGAAACACCATATATTTT
TRBJ2-3 | . | few | TRBV20-1 | CSARDWTDTQYF | TGCAGTGCTAGAGATTGGACAGATACGCAGTATTTT
TRBJ1-2 | . | many | TRBV11-2 | CASSLGRTNYGYTF | TGTGCCAGCAGCTTAGGGCGCACCAACTATGGCTACACCTTC
TRBJ2-3 | TRBD2 | many | TRBV20-1 | CSASGGTTISTDTQYF | TGCAGTGCTAGCGGGGGGACGACTATTAGCACAGATACGCAGTATTTT
TRBJ2-2 | . | many | TRBV14 | CASSPYTGLRTGELFF | TGTGCCAGCAGCCCCTACACAGGGCTAAGGACCGGGGAGCTGTTTTTT
TRBJ2-5 | . | few | TRBV28 | CASSGDTHGIGETQYF | TGTGCCAGCAGTGGGGACACCCACGGGATTGGGGAGACCCAGTACTTC
TRBJ2-7 | TRBD1 | . | TRBV3-1 | CASSPTGGADSEQYF | TGTGCCAGCAGCCCTACAGGGGGCGCGGATTCCGAGCAGTACTTC
TRBJ2-5 | TRBD1 | . | TRBV5-1 | CASRGTGGQETQYF | TGCGCCAGCAGAGGGACAGGTGGGCAAGAGACCCAGTACTTC
TRBJ2-7 | TRBD1 | . | TRBV10-3 | CAISVGTGAYEQYF | TGTGCCATCAGTGTTGGGACAGGAGCTTACGAGCAGTACTTC
TRBJ2-6 | . | many | TRBV10-3 | CAISGGQPNSGANVLTF | TGTGCCATCAGTGGAGGACAGCCTAACTCTGGGGCCAACGTCCTGACTTTC
TRBJ2-3 | . | many | TRBV28 | CASSLGGISTDTQYF | TGTGCCAGCAGTTTAGGAGGGATTAGCACAGATACGCAGTATTTT
TRBJ2-3 | . | many | TRBV2 | CASGGGGGELKADAQYF | TGTGCCAGCGGGGGTGGAGGGGGCGAATTGAAAGCAGATGCGCAGTATTTT
TRBJ2-4 | . | many | TRBV29-1 | CSVAGDRNIQYF | TGCAGCGTTGCAGGGGATAGAAACATTCAGTACTTC